The 10 T cell receptor beta chains below were found in one sample sequenced in a study of cytomegalovirus exposure and HLA in healthy donors. TCRdb's copy holds only in-frame clones and misses some; the assay was immunoSEQ multiplex PCR. Here the sample spans 55,000 to 75,000 clones, 95% being singletons. What was sequenced was PBMCs. The receptors originated from a woman under 30 in good health and CMV-seropositive.

The rearrangement joins TRBV28 to TRBJ1-5; unclear D gene. The CDR3 extends over 19 amino acids. Germline CDR1 MDHEN, CDR2 SYDVKM. V shed 6 bases and J shed 0 bases, with 24 bases lying between them. CDR3 region: CASRPRWQAAAYSNQPQHF. As DNA, the CDR3 is TGTGCCAGCAGGCCGAGATGGCAGGCTGCCGCGTATAGCAATCAGCCCCAGCATTTT.

Only one count was recorded for this clone. The chain combines TRBV19 with TRBJ2-2; D possibly corresponds to TRBD1 (6 bases). The germline V gene encodes CDR1 LNHDA and CDR2 SQIVND (reference sequence). This CDR3 contains 14 residues. With 7 bases removed from V and 7 bases from J, the gap between germline ends came to 16 bases. The CDR3 loop reads CASTPVVGGGELFF. The DNA of the CDR3 is TGTGCCAGTACCCCGGTTGTAGGGGGCGGGGAGCTGTTTTTT. The entire variable domain, with the rest obtained from reference TRBV19 and TRBJ2-2, is as follows: DGGITQSPKYLFRKEGQNVTLSCEQNLNHDAMYWYRQDPGQGLRLIYYSQIVNDFQKGDIAEGYSVSREKKESFPLTVTSAQKNPTAFYLCASTPVVGGGELFFGEGSRLTVL.

The chain couples TRBV30 to TRBJ1-2, with a tentative D call TRBD1 (5 bases). Trimming removed 3 bases from V and 6 bases from J, with 11 bases in between. Germline CDR1 GTSNPN, CDR2 SVGIG (reference sequence). The CDR3 spans 12 residues. The CDR3 DNA follows: TGTGCCTGGAGCCTCCCCAGGGATGGCTACACCTTC. Its protein product is CAWSLPRDGYTF. The full variable domain, with the rest looked up from reference TRBV30 and TRBJ1-2, is SQTIHQWPATLVQPVGSPLSLECTVEGTSNPNLYWYRQAAGRGLQLLFYSVGIGQISSEVPQNLSASRPQDRQFILSSKKLLLSDSGFYLCAWSLPRDGYTFGSGTRLTVV.

This chain joins TRBV6-4 and TRBJ2-1; tentative D call: TRBD2 (5 bases). The germline V gene has CDR1 MRHNA and CDR2 SNTAGT. The V and J ends lost 6 bases and 0 bases respectively, with 12 bases between them. This CDR3 is built from 15 residues. The DNA of the CDR3 is TGTGCCAGCAGCGCCAGCGGAGTCTCCTACAATGAGCAGTTCTTC. Protein product: CASSASGVSYNEQFF.

The chain combines TRBV7-2 with TRBJ1-4; 8 bases fit TRBD1. Germline V gene sequence: CDR1 SGHTA, CDR2 FQGNSA. This CDR3 has 14 residues. Trimming cost V 5 bases and J 5 bases; bases outside gene matches: 4. The CDR3 is CASSRDRLNEKLFF. CDR3 nucleotides: TGTGCCAGCAGCCGGGACAGGCTAAATGAAAAACTGTTTTTT.

The rearrangement uses TRBV6-1 and TRBJ1-5, with D tentatively TRBD1 (6 bases). V was clipped by 7 bases and J by 3 bases, with 16 bases between them. CDR3 length: 15 residues. Germline assignment: CDR1 MNHNS and CDR2 SASEGT. The CDR3 is CASTRQGTFNQPQHF. CDR3 DNA sequence: TGTGCCAGCACCCGGCAGGGGACATTCAATCAGCCCCAGCATTTT.

This clone was detected once. J is TRBJ1-6 and V is TRBV7-9, with D unresolved. The ends were cut back, 6 bases at V and 8 bases at J, with 8 bases in the middle. This CDR3 spans 12 amino acids. Germline CDR1 and CDR2: SEHNR and FQNEAQ (reference sequence). The CDR3 is CASSHYDSPLHF. CDR3 coding DNA: TGTGCCAGCAGTCACTACGATTCACCCCTCCACTTT. The variable domain in full, completed from reference TRBV7-9 and TRBJ1-6, reads DTGVSQNPRHKITKRGQNVTFRCDPISEHNRLYWYRQTLGQGPEFLTYFQNEAQLEKSRLLSDRFSAERPKGSFSTLEIQRTEQGDSAMYLCASSHYDSPLHFGNGTRLTVT.

Only one count was recorded for this clone. The chain joins TRBV2 to TRBJ2-7; D not resolved. V was pared by 7 bases and J by 1 base, with 14 bases between. The CDR3 length is 14 residues. Germline V gene data show CDR1 as SNHLY and CDR2 as FYNNEI. The CDR3 region has the DNA TGTGCCAGCACCTCAGGAATAGTTTCCTACGAGCAGTACTTC. It is translated as CASTSGIVSYEQYF.

V is TRBV7-2 and J is TRBJ1-5; no firm D call. Looked up from germline, CDR1 is SGHTA and CDR2 is FQGNSA. The germline V and J ends were trimmed by 1 base and 2 bases, with 15 bases remaining between them. This CDR3 has 17 amino acids. The CDR3 reads CASSLVIGPRGNQPQHF. DNA for the CDR3: TGTGCCAGCAGCTTAGTGATAGGGCCGAGGGGCAATCAGCCCCAGCATTTT.

This sequence joins TRBV7-2 and TRBJ2-1, with TRBD2 as a possible D gene (6 bases). The V end was cut by 5 bases, the J end by 8 bases, with 16 bases between. CDR3 length: 14 amino acids. The germline gives CDR1 SGHTA, CDR2 FQGNSA. The CDR3: CASSLGLARDEQFF. The CDR3 DNA sequence: TGTGCCAGCAGCCTCGGTCTAGCGAGGGATGAGCAGTTCTTC.